The 9 T cell receptor beta chains reported below all come from one sample, sequenced in a study of technical replicates of blood from a handful of donors. TCRdb's copy holds only in-frame clones and misses some; the assay was immunoSEQ multiplex PCR. Here the sample spans 55,000 to 75,000 clones, roughly 94% being singletons. Specimen: PBMCs. The source of these receptors is a human donor in good health. Some clones in this sample may be carry-over from other donors' samples.

The CDR3 protein is CASSLLAGAGDTQYF. As DNA, the CDR3 is TGTGCCAGCTCATTACTAGCGGGGGCCGGGGATACGCAGTATTTT. The genes are TRBV18 and TRBJ2-3; 11 bases align to TRBD2. This CDR3 has 15 residues. Germline values: CDR1 KGHSH, CDR2 LQKENI. After removal of 5 bases from V and 6 bases from J, the junction contained 7 bases not matched to a gene.

This chain uses TRBV25-1 with TRBJ2-1, with TRBD2 as a possible D gene (6 bases). The germline gives CDR1 MGHDK, CDR2 SYGVNS. The CDR3 has 13 amino acids. V gave up 5 bases and J gave up 7 bases, with 12 bases separating them. The CDR3 region is CASSKGTANEQFF. Here the CDR3 DNA reads TGTGCCAGCAGTAAAGGGACTGCGAATGAGCAGTTCTTC.

DNA of the CDR3: TGCGCCAGCAGCCAAGAAGCGGCGGGTCTAGCAGATACGCAGTATTTT. Its protein is CASSQEAAGLADTQYF. V is TRBV4-1 and J is TRBJ2-3, with D perhaps matching TRBD2 (5 bases). Germline V gene sequence: CDR1 MGHRA, CDR2 YSYEKL. V was pared by 0 bases and J by 4 bases, with 14 bases between. The CDR3 sequence is 16 residues long.

The chain joins TRBV5-1 to TRBJ2-6; tentatively, D is TRBD2 (5 bases). Trimming cost V 5 bases and J 0 bases, with 9 bases left between them. The CDR3 is 15 amino acids. Germline CDR1 SGHRS, CDR2 YFSETQ. The CDR3 spells CASRDSVSGANVLTF. In DNA form, the CDR3 reads TGCGCCAGCAGGGACTCTGTCTCTGGGGCCAACGTCCTGACTTTC.

The chain employs TRBV21-1 and TRBJ2-3; TRBD2, the table's D call, was not compared with the DNA. TRBV21-1 is marked as a pseudogene. CDR3 length: 12 amino acids. The CDR3 sequence is CASRRGRDTQYF. The CDR3 DNA is TGTGCCAGCCGCCGGGGTAGGGATACGCAGTATTTT.

The chain joins TRBV11-1 to TRBJ2-2, with 10 bases matching TRBD1. V lost 8 bases and J lost 6; bases outside the gene matches: 9. CDR3 size: 15 residues. Per germline, CDR1 SGHAT and CDR2 FQDESV (reference sequence). In DNA form, the CDR3 reads TGTGCCAGCGGCGACAGGGGGCAGGAGGCCGGGGAGCTGTTTTTT. It specifies CASGDRGQEAGELFF.

The chain links TRBV27 to TRBJ1-6; 9 nucleotides match TRBD1. CDR3 length: 15 amino acids. The J segment lost 7 bases and the V segment lost 4 bases, leaving 5 bases of the junction unmatched. Germline V gene data show CDR1 as MNHEY and CDR2 as SMNVEV (reference sequence). CDR3 DNA: TGTGCCAGCAGTTCCTTGACAGGGGGGAATTCACCCCTCCACTTT. Encoded protein: CASSSLTGGNSPLHF.

This clone was observed a few times. J is TRBJ1-2 and V is TRBV4-1; D gene uncertain. Trimming pared 0 bases from V and 5 bases from J, leaving 16 bases between. This CDR3 contains 16 residues. Germline values: CDR1 MGHRA, CDR2 YSYEKL. CDR3 region: CASSQDTRAPSYGYTF. The CDR3 region has the DNA TGCGCCAGCAGCCAAGATACCCGAGCCCCCTCTTATGGCTACACCTTC.

The rearrangement links TRBV5-1 to TRBJ2-3, with 7 bases fitting TRBD2. Germline V gives CDR1 SGHRS, CDR2 YFSETQ. The CDR3 spans 16 residues. Trimming cost V 3 bases and J 0 bases; bases outside gene matches: 7. CDR3 protein: CASSWGGQPSTDTQYF. For the CDR3, the DNA is TGCGCCAGCAGCTGGGGAGGGCAGCCTAGCACAGATACGCAGTATTTT.